The clone carrying this T cell receptor beta chain was seen ten or more times. Antigen: not known. The sample comes from a study of T cells after yellow fever vaccination. Study results and limitations: From the bulk population, abundant clonotypes could contaminate and appear within FACS-sorted repertoires.

Germline CDR1 SGHVS, CDR2 FNYEAQ. V was trimmed by 5 bases and J by 0 bases, leaving 8 bases between them. CDR3 length equals 13 residues. The authors made TCR cDNA by 5'RACE template switching, adding a universal primer site and UMIs. TCRdb processed the 5' RACE reads anew with MiXCR; each CDR3 protein has one entry. The sample lists 250,000 to 400,000 distinct CDR3 sequences; approximately 4% were seen once. The input for sequencing was PBMCs, taken 15 days after the yellow fever booster vaccination. The gene calls are TRBV7-6 and TRBJ2-7, with D unresolved. This clonotype was sampled from a man between 18 and 29 years old who received the YFV17D yellow fever vaccine. The CDR3 spells CASSAGPSYEQYF. The CDR3 coding sequence is TGTGCCAGCAGCGCCGGCCCCTCCTACGAGCAGTACTTC.